Listed below are T cell receptor beta chains from one sample, sequenced in a study of early T cells in non-severe SARS-CoV-2 infection. Using its own MiXCR run on the 5' RACE reads, TCRdb lists one record per CDR3 protein. The repertoire has approximately 9,900 distinct CDR3 sequences, 4.8% of them found once; the top ten carry under 10%. Sample: whole blood. The origin of the receptors is an adult who was a healthcare worker with PCR-confirmed SARS-CoV-2 infection or an uninfected control (not recorded which). The CDR3 runs from the conserved cysteine through the conserved F or W. A D gene is named only where the DNA matches it firmly. A clone size is listed for some rows: how often the clone was seen (once, few, many), or a class if it is expanded.

j_gene,abundance,v_gene,d_gene,CDR3nt,CDR3aa
TRBJ2-4,.,TRBV12-3/TRBV12-4,.,TGTGCCAGCAGTAGCCCCAGGGTACTAGCCAAAAACATTCAGTACTTC,CASSSPRVLAKNIQYF
TRBJ1-4,medium-sized,TRBV7-9,TRBD1,TGTGCCAGCAGCCGAACAGGGGTAAAAGGTGAAAAACTGTTTTTT,CASSRTGVKGEKLFF
TRBJ2-1,medium-sized,TRBV10-1,.,TGCGCCAGCAGCGAGAGCGGGTCCTACAATGAGCAGTTCTTC,CASSESGSYNEQFF
TRBJ2-1,medium-sized,TRBV27,TRBD2,TGTGCCAGCAGTCTGATGGCGGGAGGGACCTTGGATGAGCAGTTCTTC,CASSLMAGGTLDEQFF
TRBJ2-5,many,TRBV6-6,TRBD2,TGTGCCAGCAGTTACTCTCCTGGAGGACTAGCGGGAGAGACCCAGTACTTC,CASSYSPGGLAGETQYF
TRBJ2-2,medium-sized,TRBV19,.,TGTGCCAGTAGAATAGAGAACACCGGGGAGCTGTTTTTT,CASRIENTGELFF
TRBJ2-1,medium-sized,TRBV28,TRBD2,TGTGCCAGCAGAAGGGACTACCGGAGCTCCTACAATGAGCAGTTCTTC,CASRRDYRSSYNEQFF
TRBJ1-5,many,TRBV19,.,TGTGCCAGTAGTAGGGGGGGGAGAAATCAGCCCCAGCATTTT,CASSRGGRNQPQHF
TRBJ2-5,medium-sized,TRBV6-2/TRBV6-3,TRBD2,TGTGCCAGCAGTTCAGAAGGGAGGGCAGAGACCCAGTACTTC,CASSSEGRAETQYF
TRBJ2-3,many,TRBV4-1,TRBD1,TGCGCCAGCAGCCAAGATGGGACAGGGGTCACAGGTACGCAGTATTTT,CASSQDGTGVTGTQYF
TRBJ2-2,many,TRBV5-1,.,TGCGCCAGCAGCCTATCGACTAGATCCGGGGAGCTGTTTTTT,CASSLSTRSGELFF
TRBJ2-7,few,TRBV3-1,.,TGTGCCAGCAGCCAAACAAATCTAGCCTACGAGCAGTACTTC,CASSQTNLAYEQYF
TRBJ2-1,.,TRBV6-4,.,TGTGCCAGCAGTCCAGACTACAATGAGCAGTTCTTC,CASSPDYNEQFF
TRBJ1-2,medium-sized,TRBV28,TRBD1,TGTGCCAGCAGTTCTGCCCCGGGACAGGGGGTCTATGGCTACACCTTC,CASSSAPGQGVYGYTF
TRBJ2-3,medium-sized,TRBV12-3/TRBV12-4,TRBD2,TGTGCCAGCAGCCTACTAGCGGGAGGGCTCACAGATACGCAGTATTTT,CASSLLAGGLTDTQYF
TRBJ1-1,medium-sized,TRBV11-2,TRBD1,TGTGCCAGCAGATCTCTTGACAGGGTGACTGAAGCTTTCTTT,CASRSLDRVTEAFF